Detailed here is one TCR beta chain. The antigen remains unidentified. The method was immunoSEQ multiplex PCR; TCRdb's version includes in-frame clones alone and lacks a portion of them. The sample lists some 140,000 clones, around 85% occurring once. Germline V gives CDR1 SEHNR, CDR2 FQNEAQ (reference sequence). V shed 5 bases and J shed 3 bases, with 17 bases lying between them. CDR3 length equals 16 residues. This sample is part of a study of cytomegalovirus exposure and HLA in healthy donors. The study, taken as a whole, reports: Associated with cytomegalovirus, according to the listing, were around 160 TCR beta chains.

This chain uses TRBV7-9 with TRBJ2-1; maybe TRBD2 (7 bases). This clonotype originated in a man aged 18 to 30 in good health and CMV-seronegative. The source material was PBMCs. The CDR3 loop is CASSPRGGVGYNEQFF. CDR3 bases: TGTGCCAGCAGCCCTCGAGGGGGGGTTGGCTACAATGAGCAGTTCTTC.